A single TCR beta chain is shown here with its context. Its specificity is unknown. This specimen belongs to a study of beta chain features in type 1 diabetes. Study as a whole: 107,917,701 sorted cells were examined across all samples.

Every bit of the isolated RNA underwent reverse transcription, so sequencing read expressed TCRB transcripts. The protocol was immunoSEQ multiplex PCR, while the TCRdb copy is restricted to in-frame clones and leaves out a portion. The table records around 250,000 clones, 24% of them present only once. Sorting of CD4+ naive, central memory, regulatory and stem cell-like memory cells was performed via CD45RO/CCR7/CD25/CD127/CD95/CD27. Trimming cost V 5 bases and J 5 bases, with 10 bases left between them. This CDR3 has 12 amino acids. Germline V CDR1 and CDR2: SGHTA, FQGTGA. General study points: All four CD4+ subsets from Type 1 diabetes patients carried moderately but significantly shorter TCRB CDR3s. Naive, central memory and regulatory TCRB repertoires appeared more similar among patients than healthy donors.

This sequence joins TRBV7-3 and TRBJ2-7; the D gene is possibly TRBD1 (5 bases). This receptor was taken from a woman aged 25 to 39 with type 1 diabetes. Sequencing was performed on naive CD4+ T cells from blood. The CDR3 DNA follows: TGTGCCAGCAGCCCTAGGGGCCACGAGCAGTACTTC. Amino acids: CASSPRGHEQYF.